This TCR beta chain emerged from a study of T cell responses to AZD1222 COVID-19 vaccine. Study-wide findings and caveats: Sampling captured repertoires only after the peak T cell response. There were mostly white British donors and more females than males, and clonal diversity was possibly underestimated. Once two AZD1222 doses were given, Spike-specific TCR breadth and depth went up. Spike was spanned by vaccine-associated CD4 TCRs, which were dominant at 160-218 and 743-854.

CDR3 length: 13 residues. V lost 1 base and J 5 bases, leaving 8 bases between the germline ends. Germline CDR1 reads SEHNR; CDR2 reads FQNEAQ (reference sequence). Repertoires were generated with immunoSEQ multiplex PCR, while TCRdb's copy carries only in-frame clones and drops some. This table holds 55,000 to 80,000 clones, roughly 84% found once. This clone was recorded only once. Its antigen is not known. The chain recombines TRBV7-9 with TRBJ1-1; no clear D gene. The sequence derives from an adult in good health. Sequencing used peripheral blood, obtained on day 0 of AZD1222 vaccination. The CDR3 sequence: CASSLEGITEAFF. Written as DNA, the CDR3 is TGTGCCAGCAGCTTAGAAGGGATTACTGAAGCTTTCTTT.